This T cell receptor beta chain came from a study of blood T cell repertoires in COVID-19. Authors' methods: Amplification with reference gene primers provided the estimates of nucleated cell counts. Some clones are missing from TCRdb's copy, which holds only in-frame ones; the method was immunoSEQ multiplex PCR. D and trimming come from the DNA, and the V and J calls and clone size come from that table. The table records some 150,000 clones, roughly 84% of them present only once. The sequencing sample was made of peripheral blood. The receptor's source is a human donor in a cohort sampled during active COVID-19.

CDR3 bases: TGCGCCAGCAGCCCGGACAGGCCTAGCTCTGGAAACACCATATATTTT. It yields the protein CASSPDRPSSGNTIYF. This sequence joins TRBV5-1 and TRBJ1-3; 7 nucleotides align to TRBD1. Germline values: CDR1 SGHRS, CDR2 YFSETQ. With V trimmed by 4 bases and J by 0 bases, 7 bases remained unmatched. The length of the CDR3 is 16 residues.